Below, 20 T cell receptor beta chains from the same sample are listed, as sequenced in a study of identical twins. A single record per CDR3 protein comes from TCRdb applying MiXCR to the 5' RACE reads. There are a few hundred thousand distinct CDR3 sequences in the sample; just under 10% occur only once, and around 3.1% lies in the top ten. The same data also contributed to another study, on yellow fever vaccine responses in identical twins.

The sequencing input was PBMCs. The receptors derive from a young woman in good health.

This clonotype came up many times. The rearrangement links TRBV7-9 to TRBJ2-7; D is ambiguous. This CDR3 region has 15 residues. The V end lost 0 bases, the J end lost 0 bases, and 9 bases lay between the germline ends. Looked up from germline, CDR1 is SEHNR and CDR2 is FQNEAQ (reference sequence). In DNA form, the CDR3 reads TGTGCCAGCAGCTTAGCGGGCACGAGCTCCTACGAGCAGTACTTC. It codes for CASSLAGTSSYEQYF.

The genes are TRBV5-1 and TRBJ2-1; maybe TRBD1 (6 bases). CDR1 is SGHRS, CDR2 YFSETQ, per germline. V dropped 3 bases and J dropped 0 bases, with 16 bases sitting between them. The length of the CDR3 is 17 residues. In nucleotides, the CDR3 is TGCGCCAGCAGCTGGATAACTGGACAGAGCTCCTACAATGAGCAGTTCTTC. Its translation is CASSWITGQSSYNEQFF. The full variable domain, with the rest looked up from reference TRBV5-1 and TRBJ2-1, is KAGVTQTPRYLIKTRGQQVTLSCSPISGHRSVSWYQQTPGQGLQFLFEYFSETQRNKGNFPGRFSGRQFSNSRSEMNVSTLELGDSALYLCASSWITGQSSYNEQFFGPGTRLTVL.

This clonotype was seen a few times. The chain has TRBV6-2 or TRBV6-3 and TRBJ2-3, with D unresolved. CDR3 length equals 13 residues. The V gene's germline CDR1 is MNHEY and CDR2 SVGEGT. Trimming took 7 bases from V and 3 from J, leaving 11 bases between them. The CDR3 loop reads CASKRTGTDTQYF. The CDR3 bases are TGTGCCAGCAAGAGGACCGGGACAGATACGCAGTATTTT.

This clonotype has at least ten counts. The chain recombines TRBV12-3 or TRBV12-4 with TRBJ1-5; the match to TRBD1 covers 7 bases. J was trimmed by 3 bases and V by 6 bases; bases with no gene match: 2. The CDR3 has 13 residues. CDR3 in amino acids: CASSGTVNQPQHF. In nucleotides, the CDR3 is TGTGCCAGCAGCGGGACAGTCAATCAGCCCCAGCATTTT.

The chain has TRBV7-8 and TRBJ2-1; TRBD2 matches 8 bases. J lost 9 bases, V lost 2 bases, and 9 bases had no gene match. The CDR3 consists of 15 residues. Germline assignment: CDR1 SGHVS and CDR2 FQNEAQ. The DNA for the CDR3 is TGTGCCAGCAGCTTAAGATCGGGACTAGGTAGTGAGCAGTTCTTC. This codes for CASSLRSGLGSEQFF.

The chain carries TRBV30 and TRBJ2-7; possible D gene TRBD2, 5 bases. The CDR3 runs 12 residues. V was shortened by 3 bases and J by 4 bases, with 10 bases between the two germline ends. Germline loops: CDR1 GTSNPN, CDR2 SVGIG (reference sequence). As DNA, the CDR3 is TGTGCCTGGAGACCCGAGGGTTACGAGCAGTACTTC. Translating gives CAWRPEGYEQYF. Supplemented by reference TRBV30 and TRBJ2-7, the full variable domain reads SQTIHQWPATLVQPVGSPLSLECTVEGTSNPNLYWYRQAAGRGLQLLFYSVGIGQISSEVPQNLSASRPQDRQFILSSKKLLLSDSGFYLCAWRPEGYEQYFGPGTRLTVT.

This clonotype was recorded once. The V call is TRBV7-2, the J call TRBJ2-5, with TRBD2 identical over 12 bases. The CDR3 sequence is 15 residues long. Germline lookup yields CDR1 SGHTA and CDR2 FQGNSA. Germline trimming cut 5 bases from V and 5 bases from J; bases unmatched to any gene: 6. CDR3 nucleotides: TGTGCCAGCAGCCCGACCGGGACTAGCGGGGAGACCCAGTACTTC. Translating gives CASSPTGTSGETQYF.

In its sample, this clonotype was seen a few times. The chain combines TRBV18 with TRBJ2-7, with TRBD1 matching over 11 bases. The CDR3 contains 16 residues. CDR1 and CDR2 from the germline V gene are KGHSH and LQKENI. V shed 0 bases, J shed 7 bases, and the junction held 8 bases outside the gene matches. In nucleotides, the CDR3 is TGTGCCAGCTCACCACCGAAATGGACAGGGGGCGGTGAGCAGTACTTC. Residues: CASSPPKWTGGGEQYF.

The V gene is TRBV24-1, the J gene TRBJ2-1; D gene unclear. Germline V gene data show CDR1 as KGHDR and CDR2 as SFDVKD. The CDR3 length is 15 residues. Trimming stripped 1 base from V and 9 bases from J, with 15 bases between. The CDR3 is CATSDFLTNGPEQFF. The CDR3 nucleotides read TGTGCCACCAGTGATTTTCTCACCAATGGTCCTGAGCAGTTCTTC.

This clonotype was seen ten or more times. This chain connects TRBV5-1 to TRBJ2-1; 7 bases are shared with TRBD2. J was trimmed by 3 bases and V by 4 bases; bases with no gene match: 13. The CDR3 sequence is 17 residues long. In germline, CDR1 is SGHRS, CDR2 YFSETQ. The CDR3 coding sequence is TGCGCCAGCAGCCCCAGCGGGGCATATCAATTCTACAATGAGCAGTTCTTC. This translates into CASSPSGAYQFYNEQFF.

This clonotype turned up a few times. V usage is TRBV11-2 and J usage is TRBJ1-5, with D perhaps TRBD1 (6 bases). V was trimmed by 1 base and J by 5 bases, leaving 9 bases between them. Germline loops: CDR1 SGHAT, CDR2 FQNNGV. The CDR3 covers 14 residues. The CDR3 sequence: CASSLVGGYQPQHF. The DNA for the CDR3 is TGTGCCAGCAGCTTAGTCGGGGGCTATCAGCCCCAGCATTTT.

This clonotype was detected a few times. The chain links TRBV19 to TRBJ2-7; TRBD1 matches at 7 bases. From germline, CDR1 is LNHDA and CDR2 SQIVND (reference sequence). J gave up 1 base and V 6 bases, and 9 bases lay outside the gene matches. The CDR3 totals 15 residues. The CDR3 sequence: CASSRKGAKSYEQYF. DNA of the CDR3: TGTGCCAGTAGCCGAAAGGGGGCTAAGTCCTACGAGCAGTACTTC.

V and J are TRBV6-2 or TRBV6-3 and TRBJ1-2; D gene uncertain. Trimming took off 7 bases at V and 6 bases at J, with 12 bases between the two ends. CDR3 length: 12 residues. Germline V gives CDR1 MNHEY, CDR2 SVGEGT. DNA for the CDR3: TGTGCCAGCACCAACCCGCTGGATGGCTACACCTTC. It translates to CASTNPLDGYTF.

Only a few counts were recorded for this clonotype. This chain connects TRBV12-3 or TRBV12-4 to TRBJ1-4, with 7 bases lining up with TRBD1. Losses at the gene ends were 6 bases for V and 3 bases for J; bases not matched to a gene: 7. The CDR3 is 15 amino acids. The CDR3 nucleotides are TGTGCCAGCAGCTATCAGGGGGTGGCTAATGAAAAACTGTTTTTT. Its translation: CASSYQGVANEKLFF.

This clonotype was seen only a few times. This chain joins TRBV7-9 and TRBJ2-7; perhaps TRBD2 as D (5 bases). The CDR3 length is 13 residues. CDR1 SEHNR and CDR2 FQNEAQ come from the germline V gene (reference sequence). Deletions cut 0 bases from V and 5 bases from J, with 8 bases between. The CDR3 nucleotides are TGTGCCAGCAGCTTAGCGGGGAGTAACGAGCAGTACTTC. This codes for CASSLAGSNEQYF.

The rearrangement uses TRBV7-9 and TRBJ2-3, with TRBD2 as a possible D gene (6 bases). Trimming shortened V by 3 bases and J by 0 bases, and 7 bases separated the two germline ends. CDR1 and CDR2 from the germline V gene are SEHNR and FQNEAQ (reference sequence). The CDR3 spans 14 residues. CDR3 bases: TGTGCCAGCAGCTTCGGGAGTAGCACAGATACGCAGTATTTT. Amino acids: CASSFGSSTDTQYF.

The gene calls are TRBV27 and TRBJ2-1; possible D gene TRBD2, 6 bases. Trimming pared 2 bases from V and 5 bases from J, leaving 16 bases between. Germline loops: CDR1 MNHEY, CDR2 SMNVEV (reference sequence). The CDR3 loop spans 16 amino acids. The CDR3 here is CASSLGLGGIHNEQFF. CDR3 DNA: TGTGCCAGCAGTTTAGGCCTCGGCGGGATCCACAATGAGCAGTTCTTC.

The genes are TRBV5-1 and TRBJ2-6, with D possibly called TRBD1 or TRBD2 (5 bases each). This CDR3 is built from 16 residues. V lost 4 bases to trimming and J lost 0 bases, with 11 bases between them. Germline CDR1 and CDR2: SGHRS and YFSETQ. Here the CDR3 reads CASSQGRSSGANVLTF. In nucleotides, the CDR3 is TGCGCCAGCAGCCAGGGACGTAGCTCTGGGGCCAACGTCCTGACTTTC.

This chain links TRBV6-1 with TRBJ2-7, with 8 bases identical to TRBD1. The germline CDR1 and CDR2 sequences are MNHNS and SASEGT. The V gene end was trimmed by 10 bases and the J gene end by 1 base; junction bases not matched to a gene: 6. The CDR3 has 13 amino acids. The DNA for the CDR3 is TGTGCCATAGGACAGGGTATTTCCTACGAGCAGTACTTC. Amino acids: CAIGQGISYEQYF.

This clonotype was picked up many times. This sequence joins TRBV27 and TRBJ2-2; D may correspond to TRBD1 or TRBD2 (6 bases each). Trimming took 4 bases from V and 5 from J, leaving 14 bases between them. Germline V lookup: CDR1 MNHEY, CDR2 SMNVEV (reference sequence). CDR3 length: 15 amino acids. The CDR3 reads CASSSARGGTGELFF. The DNA of the CDR3 is TGTGCCAGCAGTTCTGCACGAGGGGGGACCGGGGAGCTGTTTTTT.